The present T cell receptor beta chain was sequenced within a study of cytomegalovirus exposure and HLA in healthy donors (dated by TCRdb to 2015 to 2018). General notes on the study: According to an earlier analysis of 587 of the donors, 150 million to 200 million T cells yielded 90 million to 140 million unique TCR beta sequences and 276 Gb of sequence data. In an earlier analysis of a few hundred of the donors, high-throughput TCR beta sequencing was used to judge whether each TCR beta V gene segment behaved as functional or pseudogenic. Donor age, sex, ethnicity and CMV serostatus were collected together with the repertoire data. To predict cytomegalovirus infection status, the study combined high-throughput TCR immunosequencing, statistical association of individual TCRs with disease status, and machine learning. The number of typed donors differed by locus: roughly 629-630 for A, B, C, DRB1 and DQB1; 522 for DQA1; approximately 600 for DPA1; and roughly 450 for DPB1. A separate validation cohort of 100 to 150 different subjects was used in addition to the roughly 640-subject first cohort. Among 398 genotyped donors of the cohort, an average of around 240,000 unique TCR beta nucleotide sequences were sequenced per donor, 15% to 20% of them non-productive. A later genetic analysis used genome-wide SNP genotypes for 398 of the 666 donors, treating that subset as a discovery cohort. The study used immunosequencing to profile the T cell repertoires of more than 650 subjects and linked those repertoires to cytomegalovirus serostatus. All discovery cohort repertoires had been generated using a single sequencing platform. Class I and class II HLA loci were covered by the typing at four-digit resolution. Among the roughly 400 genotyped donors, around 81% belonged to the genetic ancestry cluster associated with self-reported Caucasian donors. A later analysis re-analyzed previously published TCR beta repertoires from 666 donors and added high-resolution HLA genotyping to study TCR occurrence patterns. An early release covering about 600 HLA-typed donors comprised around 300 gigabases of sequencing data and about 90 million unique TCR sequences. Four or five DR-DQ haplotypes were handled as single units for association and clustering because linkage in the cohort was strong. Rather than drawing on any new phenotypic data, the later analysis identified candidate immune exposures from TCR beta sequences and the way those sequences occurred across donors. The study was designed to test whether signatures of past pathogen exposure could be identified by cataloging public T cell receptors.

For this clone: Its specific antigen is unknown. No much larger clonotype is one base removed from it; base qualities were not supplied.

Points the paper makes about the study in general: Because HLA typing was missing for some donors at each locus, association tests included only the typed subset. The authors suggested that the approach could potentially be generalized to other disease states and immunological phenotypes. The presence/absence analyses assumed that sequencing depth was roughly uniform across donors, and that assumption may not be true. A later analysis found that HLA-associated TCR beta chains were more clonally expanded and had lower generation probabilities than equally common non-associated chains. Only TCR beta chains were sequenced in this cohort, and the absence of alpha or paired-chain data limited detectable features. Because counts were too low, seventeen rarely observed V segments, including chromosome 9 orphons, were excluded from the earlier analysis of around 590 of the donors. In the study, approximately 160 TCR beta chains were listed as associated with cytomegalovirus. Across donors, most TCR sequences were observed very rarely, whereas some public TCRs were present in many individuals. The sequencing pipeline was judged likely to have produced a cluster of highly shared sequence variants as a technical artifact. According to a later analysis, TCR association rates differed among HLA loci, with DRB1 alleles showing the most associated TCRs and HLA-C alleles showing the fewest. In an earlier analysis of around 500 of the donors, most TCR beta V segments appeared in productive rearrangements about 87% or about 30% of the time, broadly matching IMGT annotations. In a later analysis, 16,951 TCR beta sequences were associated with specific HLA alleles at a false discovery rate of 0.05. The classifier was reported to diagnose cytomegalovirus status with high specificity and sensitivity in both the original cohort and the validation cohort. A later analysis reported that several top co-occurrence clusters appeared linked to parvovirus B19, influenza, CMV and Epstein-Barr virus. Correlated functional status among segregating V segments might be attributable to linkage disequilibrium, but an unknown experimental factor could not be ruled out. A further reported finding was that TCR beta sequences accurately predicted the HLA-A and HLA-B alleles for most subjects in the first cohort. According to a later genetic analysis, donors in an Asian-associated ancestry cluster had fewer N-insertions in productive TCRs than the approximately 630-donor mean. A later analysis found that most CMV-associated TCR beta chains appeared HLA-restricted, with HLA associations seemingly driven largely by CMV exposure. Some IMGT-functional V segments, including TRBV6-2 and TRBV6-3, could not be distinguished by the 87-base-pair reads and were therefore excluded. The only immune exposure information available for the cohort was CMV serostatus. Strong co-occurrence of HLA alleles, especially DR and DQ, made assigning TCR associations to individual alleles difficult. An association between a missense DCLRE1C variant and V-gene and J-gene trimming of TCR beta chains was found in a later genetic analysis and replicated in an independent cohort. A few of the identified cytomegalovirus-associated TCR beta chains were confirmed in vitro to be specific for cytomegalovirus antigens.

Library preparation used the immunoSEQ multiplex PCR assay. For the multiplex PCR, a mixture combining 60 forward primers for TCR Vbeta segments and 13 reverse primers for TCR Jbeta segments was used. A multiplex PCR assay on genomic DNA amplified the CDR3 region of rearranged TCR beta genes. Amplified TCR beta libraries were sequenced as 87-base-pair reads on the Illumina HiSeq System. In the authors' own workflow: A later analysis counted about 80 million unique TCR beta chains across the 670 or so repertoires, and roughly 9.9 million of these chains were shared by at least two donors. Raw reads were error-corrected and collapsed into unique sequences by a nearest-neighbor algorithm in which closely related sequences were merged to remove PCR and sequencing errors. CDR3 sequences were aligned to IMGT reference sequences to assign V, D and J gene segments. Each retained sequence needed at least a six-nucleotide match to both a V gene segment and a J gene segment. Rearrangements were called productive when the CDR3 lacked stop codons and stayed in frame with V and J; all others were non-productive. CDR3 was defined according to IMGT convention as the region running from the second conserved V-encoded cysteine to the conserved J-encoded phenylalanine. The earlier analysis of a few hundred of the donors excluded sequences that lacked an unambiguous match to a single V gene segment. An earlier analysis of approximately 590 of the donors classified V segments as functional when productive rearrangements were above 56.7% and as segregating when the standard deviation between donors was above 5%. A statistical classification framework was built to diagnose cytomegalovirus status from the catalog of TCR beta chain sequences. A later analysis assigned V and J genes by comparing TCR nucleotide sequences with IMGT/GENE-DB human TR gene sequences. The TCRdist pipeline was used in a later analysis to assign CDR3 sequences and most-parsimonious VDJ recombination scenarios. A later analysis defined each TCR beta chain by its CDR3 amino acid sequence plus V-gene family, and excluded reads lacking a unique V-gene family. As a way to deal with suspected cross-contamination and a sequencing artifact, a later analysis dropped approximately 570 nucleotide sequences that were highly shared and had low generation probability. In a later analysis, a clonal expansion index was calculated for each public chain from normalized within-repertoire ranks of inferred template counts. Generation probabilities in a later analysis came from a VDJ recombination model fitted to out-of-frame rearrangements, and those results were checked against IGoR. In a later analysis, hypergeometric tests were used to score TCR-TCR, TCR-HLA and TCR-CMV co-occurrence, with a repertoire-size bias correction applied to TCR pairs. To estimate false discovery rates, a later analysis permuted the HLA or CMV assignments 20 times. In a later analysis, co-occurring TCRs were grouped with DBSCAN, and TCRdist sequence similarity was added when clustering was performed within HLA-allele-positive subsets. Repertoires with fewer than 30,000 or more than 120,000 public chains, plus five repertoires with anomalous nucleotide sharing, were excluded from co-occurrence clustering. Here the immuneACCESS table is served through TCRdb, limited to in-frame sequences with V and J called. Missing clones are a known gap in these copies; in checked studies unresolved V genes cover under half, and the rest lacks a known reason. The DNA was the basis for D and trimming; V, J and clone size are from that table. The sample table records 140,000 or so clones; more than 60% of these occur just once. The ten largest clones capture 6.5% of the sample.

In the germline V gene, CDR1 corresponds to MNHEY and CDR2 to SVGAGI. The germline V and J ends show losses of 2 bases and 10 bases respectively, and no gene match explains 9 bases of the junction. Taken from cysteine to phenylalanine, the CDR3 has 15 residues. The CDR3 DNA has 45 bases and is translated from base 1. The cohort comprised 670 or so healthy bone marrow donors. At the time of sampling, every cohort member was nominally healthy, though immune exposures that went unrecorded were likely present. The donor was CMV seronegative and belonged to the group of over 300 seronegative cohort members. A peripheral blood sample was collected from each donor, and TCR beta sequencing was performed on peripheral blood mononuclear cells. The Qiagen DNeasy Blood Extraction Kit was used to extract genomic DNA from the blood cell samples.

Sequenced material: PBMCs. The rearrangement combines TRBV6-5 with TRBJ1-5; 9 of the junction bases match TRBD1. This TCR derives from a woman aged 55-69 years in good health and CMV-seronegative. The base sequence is TGTGCCAGCAGTTACCTCCCACAGGGACAGGGACCCCAGCATTTT. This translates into CASSYLPQGQGPQHF.